This TCR beta chain was identified in a study of T cell repertoires in cytomegalovirus infection. Notes on the study in general: CMV carriers with the relevant HLA were identified by cumulative public TCR beta family frequency.

The germline V gene encodes CDR1 KGHDR and CDR2 SFDVKD. The CDR3 extends over 14 amino acids. Deletions cut 6 bases from V and 1 base from J, with 9 bases between. Concerning this clonotype: Its antigen is as yet unknown.

From the reads, TCRdb called clonotypes with MiXCR, one entry per CDR3 protein. The sample carries about 440,000 distinct CDR3 sequences, 30% to 40% recorded once. Source material: PBMCs. V gene TRBV24-1 combines with J gene TRBJ2-1, with D unclear. This sequence originates from a human donor in good health (CMV status not recorded). Some clones in this sample may be carry-over from other donors' samples. The CDR3 region is CATSPSESYNEQFF. The DNA for the CDR3 is TGTGCCACCAGTCCGAGTGAGTCCTACAATGAGCAGTTCTTC.